Listed here are 13 T cell receptor beta chains from one sample, sequenced in a study of regulatory T cells in long-lasting Graves disease. Construction of TCR beta libraries relied on iRepertoire HTBI primers and on Arm-PCR targeting CDR3 regions. TCRdb redid the calling of the multiplex PCR reads with MiXCR, one entry per CDR3 protein. The data hold about 560,000 distinct CDR3 sequences, with about 16% observed a single time. As for time point: newly diagnosed GD, antithyroid drugs for less than 3 months. RNA isolated from PBMCs was used to make the TCR library. This sample was shared with a second study, whose subject was T cells in Graves' hyperthyroidism and ophthalmopathy.

The specimen was peripheral blood mononuclear cells (PBMCs), collected at new diagnosis, from a patient treated with antithyroid drugs. The source is a man aged 18-30 years with Graves disease.

This clonotype appeared many times. V usage is TRBV10-3 and J usage is TRBJ1-6, with 7 bases fitting TRBD1. After removal of 6 bases from V and 10 bases from J, the junction contained 3 bases not matched to a gene. The CDR3 length is 12 residues. The V gene's germline CDR1 is ENHRY and CDR2 SYGVKD. This CDR3 is CAIRTGDSPLHF. The CDR3 region has the DNA TGTGCCATCAGAACAGGGGACTCACCCCTCCACTTT.

With regard to this clonotype: A much more abundant neighbour one base away suggests this may be a read error. The missing conserved phenylalanine or tryptophan at the end of this CDR3 makes a read error likely. This sequence joins TRBV12-3 or TRBV12-4 and TRBJ2-7; the match to TRBD2 covers 8 bases. J lost 2 bases, V lost 6 bases, and 9 bases had no gene match. The CDR3 covers 15 residues. CDR3: CASSPQPRGAYEQYL. The CDR3 bases are TGTGCCAGCAGCCCACAGCCGCGGGGGGCCTACGAGCAGTACCTC.

This clonotype was detected many times. This sequence joins TRBV7-2 and TRBJ2-3; a weak D match, TRBD2 (6 bases). This CDR3 has 16 residues. Trimming stripped 5 bases from V and 2 bases from J, with 17 bases between. In germline, CDR1 is SGHTA, CDR2 FQGNSA. The CDR3 reads CASSLSGTGSTDTQYF. CDR3 DNA sequence: TGTGCCAGCAGCCTATCCGGGACTGGATCCACAGATACGCAGTATTTT.

As regards this clonotype: Given a much more abundant clone one base away, this may be a read error. The CDR3 carries no conserved terminal phenylalanine or tryptophan, so it likely arises from a read error. The V gene is TRBV3-1, the J gene TRBJ2-4, with D hard to call. CDR3 size: 12 residues. Between the trimmed V and J ends, which lost 0 bases and 6 bases, there was a span of 3 bases. CDR1 and CDR2 from the germline V gene are LGHDT and YNNKEL (reference sequence). The CDR3 region has the DNA TGTGCCAGCAGCCAAGAGGGAAACATTCAGTACATC. As protein: CASSQEGNIQYI.

This clonotype was picked up one time. The chain carries TRBV20-1 and TRBJ2-7, with 7 positions matching TRBD2. Germline V gives CDR1 DFQATT, CDR2 SNEGSKA (reference sequence). With V trimmed by 4 bases and J by 1 base, 10 bases remained unmatched. The CDR3 is 15 residues long. Here the CDR3 DNA reads TGCAGTGCTACTCGGGCGGGAGATGGGTCCTACGAGCAGTACTTC. It codes for CSATRAGDGSYEQYF.

This chain connects TRBV19 to TRBJ1-1; TRBD1 is a possible D gene (5 bases). This CDR3 is 13 amino acids long. Trimming took 6 bases from V and 7 from J, leaving 15 bases between them. Per germline, CDR1 LNHDA and CDR2 SQIVND (reference sequence). The CDR3 is CASSLDRAREAFF. CDR3 nucleotide sequence: TGTGCCAGTAGCCTCGACAGAGCTCGTGAAGCTTTCTTT. Together with reference TRBV19 and TRBJ1-1, the CDR3 gives the full variable domain: DGGITQSPKYLFRKEGQNVTLSCEQNLNHDAMYWYRQDPGQGLRLIYYSQIVNDFQKGDIAEGYSVSREKKESFPLTVTSAQKNPTAFYLCASSLDRAREAFFGQGTRLTVV.

This clonotype showed up just a few times. The chain is built from TRBV5-1 and TRBJ1-2; maybe TRBD1 (6 bases). The CDR3 spans 15 residues. Trimming removed 0 bases from V and 3 bases from J, with 12 bases in between. Germline CDR1 is SGHRS and CDR2 is YFSETQ. CDR3 sequence (DNA): TGCGCCAGCAGCTTGGATCCGACAGGAGACTATGGCTACACCTTC. Translated: CASSLDPTGDYGYTF.

V is TRBV12-3 or TRBV12-4 and J is TRBJ2-7; no reliable D call. The CDR3 covers 14 residues. V gave up 2 bases and J gave up 5 bases, with 13 bases separating them. For the CDR3, the DNA is TGTGCCAGCAGTTTAACGGTGAGCTTACACGAGCAGTACTTC. Translation: CASSLTVSLHEQYF.

This clonotype was found many times. The chain couples TRBV30 to TRBJ2-7; no clear D gene. CDR3 length: 13 amino acids. The V end lost 2 bases, the J end lost 6 bases, and 14 bases lay between the germline ends. Germline lookup yields CDR1 GTSNPN and CDR2 SVGIG (reference sequence). For the CDR3, the DNA is TGTGCCTGGAGTATGTCTACAAGGCTCGAGCAGTACTTC. Translating gives CAWSMSTRLEQYF.

This clonotype came up many times. V and J are TRBV28 and TRBJ1-1; 8 bases are a match to TRBD1. The ends lost 6 bases at V and 1 base at J; junction bases unmatched: 22. This CDR3 is 20 amino acids long. CDR1 and CDR2 from the germline V gene are MDHEN and SYDVKM. The CDR3: CASSSGTGRFQPPPNTEAFF. DNA of the CDR3: TGTGCCAGCAGCTCCGGGACAGGACGGTTCCAACCTCCGCCGAACACTGAAGCTTTCTTT. Drawing the rest from reference TRBV28 and TRBJ1-1, the complete variable domain is DVKVTQSSRYLVKRTGEKVFLECVQDMDHENMFWYRQDPGLGLRLIYFSYDVKMKEKGDIPEGYSVSREKKERFSLILESASTNQTSMYLCASSSGTGRFQPPPNTEAFFGQGTRLTVV.

This sequence joins TRBV10-3 and TRBJ2-3, with 8 bases fitting TRBD1. The CDR3 extends over 18 amino acids. Germline V gene sequence: CDR1 ENHRY, CDR2 SYGVKD. V trimming: 0 bases; J trimming: 3 bases; junction bases outside the gene matches: 11. The chain's CDR3 is CAISESRMDRDKTDTQYF. Here the CDR3 DNA reads TGTGCCATCAGTGAGTCGAGGATGGACAGGGATAAGACAGATACGCAGTATTTT.

This clonotype was detected many times. Written as DNA, the CDR3 is TGTGCCAGCAGTCTCCCGTCCGGGGCGAAAAGGGCGACCCAGTACTTC. Its translation is CASSLPSGAKRATQYF. The chain couples TRBV28 to TRBJ2-5; D might be TRBD1 or TRBD2, each matching 5 bases. Germline V gene sequence: CDR1 MDHEN, CDR2 SYDVKM. This CDR3 has 16 amino acids. The germline V and J ends were trimmed by 5 bases and 7 bases, with 23 bases remaining between them.

This clonotype was observed a few times. The gene calls are TRBV5-5 and TRBJ2-1, with a weak D call TRBD2 (6 bases). The CDR3 length is 15 residues. CDR1 and CDR2 from the germline V gene are SGHKS and YYEKEE (reference sequence). V was shortened by 4 bases and J by 2 bases, with 13 bases between the two germline ends. As DNA, the CDR3 is TGTGCCAGCAGCCCTGGAGCGGGCCCCTACAATGAGCAGTTCTTC. It is translated as CASSPGAGPYNEQFF.